The next 27 T cell receptor beta chains were all read from a single sample in a study of Tregs in tolerant kidney transplant recipients. Sequencing was performed with immunoSEQ multiplex PCR; in TCRdb, only in-frame clones are kept and a portion is missing. The profile shows 62,000 or so clones, roughly 98% of them singletons. The specimen comprised Tregs from blood, sampled before the transplant. Source of these receptors: a human donor who received a combined kidney and bone marrow transplant.

The chain has TRBV4-3 and TRBJ1-2, with 8 bases matching TRBD1. Germline V gives CDR1 LGHNA, CDR2 YSLEER. The CDR3 length is 17 residues. The ends lost 3 bases at V and 1 base at J; junction bases unmatched: 10. CDR3 sequence reads: CASSHPGQGSSNYGYTF. The CDR3 nucleotides are TGCGCCAGCAGCCACCCCGGACAGGGATCCAGTAACTATGGCTACACCTTC.

V is TRBV11-2 and J is TRBJ1-2; TRBD1 aligns across 8 bases. This CDR3 is 16 amino acids long. V was pared by 1 base and J by 4 bases, with 8 bases of the junction left unmatched. The V gene's germline CDR1 is SGHAT and CDR2 FQNNGV. The CDR3 sequence: CASSLAATGVPYGYTF. The CDR3 DNA sequence: TGTGCCAGCAGCTTAGCCGCGACAGGGGTTCCCTATGGCTACACCTTC.

V and J are TRBV29-1 and TRBJ1-1; D is unclear. The germline V gene has CDR1 SQVTM and CDR2 ANQGSEA. The CDR3 length is 14 residues. V was trimmed by 6 bases and J by 0 bases, leaving 14 bases between them. In nucleotides, the CDR3 is TGCAGCGTGAAAAGTGCAGCGATGAACACTGAAGCTTTCTTT. It translates to CSVKSAAMNTEAFF. Drawing the rest from reference TRBV29-1 and TRBJ1-1, the complete variable domain is SAVISQKPSRDICQRGTSLTIQCQVDSQVTMMFWYRQQPGQSLTLIATANQGSEATYESGFVIDKFPISRPNLTFSTLTVSNMSPEDSSIYLCSVKSAAMNTEAFFGQGTRLTVV.

The chain links TRBV5-5 to TRBJ1-5, with a possible D match to TRBD1 (6 bases). CDR3 size: 16 residues. The ends were cut back, 2 bases at V and 6 bases at J, with 18 bases in the middle. Germline V gene sequence: CDR1 SGHKS, CDR2 YYEKEE (reference sequence). The CDR3 region is CASSFFAGEMTQPQHF. As DNA, the CDR3 is TGTGCCAGCAGCTTCTTCGCAGGGGAGATGACTCAGCCCCAGCATTTT.

The rearrangement links TRBV9 to TRBJ1-2; TRBD1 is a possible D gene (5 bases). V lost 3 bases to trimming and J lost 4 bases, with 19 bases between them. Germline V lookup: CDR1 SGDLS, CDR2 YYNGEE. This CDR3 is 16 amino acids long. CDR3 residues: CASSGTGDARFYGYTF. The CDR3, as DNA: TGTGCCAGCAGCGGCACAGGAGATGCAAGGTTCTATGGCTACACCTTC.

V gene TRBV4-1 combines with J gene TRBJ2-1; D gene ambiguous. The V and J ends lost 5 bases and 1 base respectively, with 12 bases between them. Germline V gene data show CDR1 as MGHRA and CDR2 as YSYEKL. This CDR3 region has 15 residues. The CDR3 spells CASSAGYGSYNEQFF. The CDR3 coding sequence is TGCGCCAGCAGCGCTGGGTACGGGTCCTACAATGAGCAGTTCTTC.

The V gene is TRBV6-4, the J gene TRBJ2-1, with 7 bases identical to TRBD2. V shed 0 bases, J shed 8 bases, and the junction held 7 bases outside the gene matches. Germline CDR1 is MRHNA and CDR2 is SNTAGT. The length of the CDR3 is 15 residues. The CDR3: CASSDSVGRGDEQFF. The CDR3 nucleotides are TGTGCCAGCAGTGACTCGGTGGGTCGGGGGGATGAGCAGTTCTTC.

This clone was detected once. The rearrangement links TRBV5-1 to TRBJ1-3; no definite D call. The CDR3 has 16 residues. Trimming removed 0 bases from V and 0 bases from J, with 10 bases in between. The germline gives CDR1 SGHRS, CDR2 YFSETQ. This chain's CDR3 is CASSLGSPSSGNTIYF. The CDR3, as DNA: TGCGCCAGCAGCTTGGGCAGTCCCTCCTCTGGAAACACCATATATTTT.

This clone was found once. The rearrangement uses TRBV4-3 and TRBJ2-5; D perhaps matches TRBD1 (5 bases). The CDR3 length is 13 residues. The V and J ends lost 1 base and 7 bases respectively, with 10 bases between them. Germline loops: CDR1 LGHNA, CDR2 YSLEER. CDR3 bases: TGCGCCAGCAGCCAAGTTAGTAGGGGGACCCAGTACTTC. It translates to CASSQVSRGTQYF.

The CDR3 spells CASSQSTGYGYTF. The CDR3, as DNA: TGCGCCAGCAGCCAGTCTACAGGGTACGGCTACACCTTC. The rearrangement links TRBV4-1 to TRBJ1-2; a weak D match, TRBD1 (6 bases). Germline V gene lookup returns CDR1 MGHRA and CDR2 YSYEKL. The CDR3 is made up of 13 amino acids. V lost 3 bases to trimming and J lost 8 bases, with 13 bases between them.

The chain uses TRBV7-2 and TRBJ1-3; 8 bases fit TRBD1. Germline assignment: CDR1 SGHTA and CDR2 FQGNSA. This CDR3 is built from 13 residues. V lost 2 bases to trimming and J lost 9 bases; unmatched junction nucleotides: 3. The CDR3 sequence is CASSLQGASTIYF. DNA for the CDR3: TGTGCCAGCAGCTTACAGGGGGCGAGCACCATATATTTT. The whole variable domain, remainder taken from reference TRBV7-2 and TRBJ1-3, is GAGVSQSPSNKVTEKGKDVELRCDPISGHTALYWYRQSLGQGLEFLIYFQGNSAPDKSGLPSDRFSAERTGGSVSTLTIQRTQQEDSAVYLCASSLQGASTIYFGEGSWLTVV.

The chain has TRBV9 and TRBJ2-2; 8 nucleotides align to TRBD2. With V trimmed by 4 bases and J by 1 base, 6 bases remained unmatched. CDR1 is SGDLS and CDR2 is YYNGEE in the germline V gene. The CDR3 contains 16 residues. CDR3 region: CASSLRSGRNTGELFF. The CDR3 nucleotides read TGTGCCAGCAGCCTTAGAAGCGGGAGGAACACCGGGGAGCTGTTTTTT. Together with reference TRBV9 and TRBJ2-2, the CDR3 gives the full variable domain: DSGVTQTPKHLITATGQRVTLRCSPRSGDLSVYWYQQSLDQGLQFLIQYYNGEERAKGNILERFSAQQFPDLHSELNLSSLELGDSALYFCASSLRSGRNTGELFFGEGSRLTVL.

V is TRBV25-1 and J is TRBJ1-1, with TRBD1 matching 7 bases. V lost 0 bases and J lost 4; bases outside the gene matches: 5. Germline values: CDR1 MGHDK, CDR2 SYGVNS. The CDR3 covers 15 residues. CDR3 in amino acids: CASSEYTGVFTEAFF. DNA of the CDR3: TGTGCCAGCAGTGAATATACAGGGGTGTTCACTGAAGCTTTCTTT.

The chain uses TRBV4-2 and TRBJ1-1; 11 nucleotides match TRBD1. Germline V gene data show CDR1 as LGHNA and CDR2 as YNFKEQ. The CDR3 runs 17 residues. V was clipped by 2 bases and J by 0 bases; unmatched bases: 5. The CDR3 nucleotides read TGTGCCAGCAGCCAAATCGGGACAGGGGGTATGAACACTGAAGCTTTCTTT. It encodes CASSQIGTGGMNTEAFF.

The chain recombines TRBV25-1 with TRBJ1-2, with no clear D. Trimming stripped 0 bases from V and 8 bases from J, with 13 bases between. The CDR3 runs to 14 residues. The germline gives CDR1 MGHDK, CDR2 SYGVNS. The CDR3 protein is CASSEYGRVGGYTF. DNA for the CDR3: TGTGCCAGCAGTGAATATGGGAGGGTGGGAGGCTACACCTTC.

This clone came up once. The chain employs TRBV15 and TRBJ1-2; a weak D match, TRBD1 (6 bases). V dropped 0 bases and J dropped 2 bases, with 10 bases sitting between them. Germline CDR1 is LNHNV and CDR2 is YYDKDF (reference sequence). This CDR3 contains 15 residues. This chain's CDR3 is CATSRDPRGNYGYTF. In DNA form, the CDR3 reads TGTGCCACCAGCAGAGATCCCAGGGGAAACTATGGCTACACCTTC.

CDR3 nucleotide sequence: TGTGCCAGCAGCTTAGCGCCTCCAGGGGGCTTGCAGCCCCAGCATTTT. Encoded protein: CASSLAPPGGLQPQHF. The V call is TRBV7-2, the J call TRBJ1-5; 8 bases line up with TRBD1. With 0 bases clipped from V and 7 bases from J, the junction kept 8 bases outside the gene matches. Germline V gives CDR1 SGHTA, CDR2 FQGNSA. CDR3 size: 16 residues.

This rearrangement joins TRBV7-2 to TRBJ2-4; weak D call: TRBD2 (5 bases). V was cut by 5 bases and J by 1 base, with 9 bases left in between. The CDR3 covers 14 residues. CDR1 and CDR2 (germline): SGHTA, FQGNSA. CDR3 nucleotide sequence: TGTGCCAGCAGCGACCCGGGGGCCAAAAACATTCAGTACTTC. Protein product: CASSDPGAKNIQYF.

The chain couples TRBV13 to TRBJ2-7; D may be TRBD1 (5 bases). V dropped 5 bases and J dropped 5 bases, with 13 bases sitting between them. CDR1 is PRHDT, CDR2 FYEKMQ, per germline (reference sequence). The CDR3 consists of 13 residues. The CDR3 region has the DNA TGTGCCAGCAGCACCTCAGGGTTAGACGAGCAGTACTTC. It translates to CASSTSGLDEQYF.

This clone appeared once. The rearrangement uses TRBV7-6 and TRBJ1-2; 7 bases are shared with TRBD1. V gave up 4 bases and J gave up 4 bases; unmatched junction bases: 6. The length of the CDR3 is 14 residues. CDR1 and CDR2 (germline): SGHVS, FNYEAQ. The chain's CDR3 is CASSSSGTVYGYTF. In DNA form, the CDR3 reads TGTGCCAGCAGCTCTTCCGGGACAGTCTATGGCTACACCTTC.

The chain uses TRBV5-6 and TRBJ2-7, with TRBD2 as a possible D gene (5 bases). This CDR3 region has 14 residues. V shed 1 base and J shed 3 bases, with 11 bases lying between them. Germline loops: CDR1 SGHDT, CDR2 YYEEEE. The CDR3 bases are TGTGCCAGCAGCTTGTGGGCCGGAGGCTACGAGCAGTACTTC. This gives the protein CASSLWAGGYEQYF.

This chain uses TRBV7-3 with TRBJ1-1, with 7 bases identical to TRBD1. Germline CDR1 is SGHTA and CDR2 is FQGTGA. CDR3 length: 13 amino acids. J was trimmed by 3 bases and V by 4 bases; bases with no gene match: 2. The CDR3 DNA reads as TGTGCCAGCAGCTCGCAGGGGGACACTGAAGCTTTCTTT. This gives the protein CASSSQGDTEAFF.

This rearrangement joins TRBV7-2 to TRBJ2-5; a possible D gene is TRBD2 (6 bases). CDR3 length equals 15 residues. Germline CDR1 SGHTA, CDR2 FQGNSA. Between the trimmed V and J ends, which lost 3 bases and 1 base, there was a span of 12 bases. In DNA, the CDR3 is TGTGCCAGCAGCTTTTTCGCGGGGAGCCAAGAGACCCAGTACTTC. Protein product: CASSFFAGSQETQYF.

This sequence joins TRBV29-1 and TRBJ2-6; TRBD1 might be the D (6 bases). Germline CDR1 SQVTM, CDR2 ANQGSEA. V gave up 5 bases and J gave up 2 bases, with 10 bases separating them. CDR3 length: 14 amino acids. The CDR3 bases are TGCAGCGTTTCAAAGGGGGCTGGGGCCAACGTCCTGACTTTC. Protein sequence: CSVSKGAGANVLTF.

The chain's CDR3 is CASKRGTGGRNEQFF. The DNA for the CDR3 is TGTGCCAGCAAGCGGGGGACAGGGGGCCGGAATGAGCAGTTCTTC. This chain connects TRBV2 to TRBJ2-1, with 12 bases that match TRBD1. Trimming took 7 bases from V and 7 from J; bases not matched to a gene: 8. Looked up from germline, CDR1 is SNHLY and CDR2 is FYNNEI. This CDR3 is 15 amino acids long.

The chain recombines TRBV27 with TRBJ1-1; the D gene is possibly TRBD1 (5 bases). Trimming cost V 3 bases and J 1 base, with 18 bases left between them. CDR3 length: 17 residues. The germline V gene encodes CDR1 MNHEY and CDR2 SMNVEV (reference sequence). CDR3 in DNA: TGTGCCAGCAGTTTCCGAAAATACCAGGGTGGGAACACTGAAGCTTTCTTT. Its protein product is CASSFRKYQGGNTEAFF.

Remarks on this clone: A junction end diverges from the germline sequence, so it may reflect a read error. The V gene is TRBV13, the J gene TRBJ2-7; D may be TRBD2 (6 bases). The CDR3 contains 13 residues. The germline V gene encodes CDR1 PRHDT and CDR2 FYEKMQ (reference sequence). The CDR3 reads CASSLGRPYEQYF. CDR3 DNA: TGTGCCAGCAGTTTAGGGAGGCCGTACGAGCAGTACTTC.